These 17 T cell receptor beta chains came from one sample sequenced in a study of T cells after posttransplantation cyclophosphamide. Busulfan-fludarabine conditioning, marrow transplant, and cyclophosphamide on days +3 and +4 were administered. TCRdb's table, derived via immunoSEQ multiplex PCR, lists solely in-frame clones and lacks some. The table lists some 7,100 clones, with no singletons. Sample: PBMCs, taken after an allogeneic stem cell transplant with post-transplant cyclophosphamide. These receptors were taken from a male patient in his 30s who received an allogeneic stem cell transplant from an unrelated donor, was CMV-positive, and had acute and chronic GVHD. The graft donor may be the source of some T cells.

This clone was detected ten times or more. The chain recombines TRBV11-3 with TRBJ2-5; D possibly corresponds to TRBD1 (5 bases). The CDR3 loop spans 14 amino acids. Per the germline V gene, CDR1 is SGHNT and CDR2 is YENEEA. The V end lost 2 bases, the J end lost 4 bases, and 11 bases lay between the germline ends. The CDR3 DNA is TGTGCCAGCAGCTTATGGCAGGGTGGAGAGACCCAGTACTTC. This gives the protein CASSLWQGGETQYF.

This clone counts as medium-sized (0.01 to 0.1%). The chain couples TRBV11-3 to TRBJ1-1, with D perhaps TRBD1 (5 bases). Germline assignment: CDR1 SGHNT and CDR2 YENEEA. Deletions cut 5 bases from V and 6 bases from J, with 19 bases between. This CDR3 comprises 15 residues. The CDR3 nucleotides read TGTGCCAGCAGCCCCAACTCGCCCGCGGGGGCTGAAGCTTTCTTT. It translates to CASSPNSPAGAEAFF.

This clone has at least ten counts. The rearrangement joins TRBV7-2 to TRBJ2-7; TRBD2 matches 7 bases. Trimming at V came to 6 bases and at J to 5 bases, leaving 13 bases not matched to a gene. The CDR3 length is 15 residues. Germline CDR1 is SGHTA and CDR2 is FQGNSA. This chain's CDR3 is CASRKSGAVGHEQYF. The CDR3 coding sequence is TGTGCCAGCAGAAAAAGCGGGGCGGTGGGACACGAGCAGTACTTC.

This clone was found many times. This chain joins TRBV2 and TRBJ1-3; the D is unclear. The CDR3 sequence is 14 residues long. The V gene's germline CDR1 is SNHLY and CDR2 FYNNEI. The V gene lost 8 bases and the J gene lost 0 bases, with 11 bases spanning the gap. CDR3 residues: CASFSGSSGNTIYF. In nucleotides, the CDR3 is TGTGCCAGCTTCTCGGGGAGCTCTGGAAACACCATATATTTT.

The sample holds many counts of this clone. The chain couples TRBV10-3 to TRBJ1-1; D is unclear. V was shortened by 5 bases and J by 3 bases, with 10 bases between the two germline ends. The germline V gene has CDR1 ENHRY and CDR2 SYGVKD. This CDR3 spans 13 amino acids. CDR3 region: CAISPGVDTEAFF. The CDR3 DNA reads as TGTGCCATCAGTCCCGGGGTAGACACTGAAGCTTTCTTT.

This clone has only a few counts. A clone one base away is much larger, so this may be a read error. The chain joins TRBV10-3 to TRBJ2-2; TRBD2 matches 9 bases. The CDR3 runs to 16 residues. Germline V gene lookup returns CDR1 ENHRY and CDR2 SYGVKD. Written as DNA, the CDR3 is TGTGCCATCAGGCCGCGGGGGGGAACGAACACCGGGGAGCCGTTTTTT. It encodes CAIRPRGGTNTGEPFF.

This clone was seen ten or more times. The genes are TRBV9 and TRBJ2-7, with TRBD1 matching over 10 bases. V trimming: 5 bases; J trimming: 4 bases; junction bases outside the gene matches: 12. Germline CDR1 reads SGDLS; CDR2 reads YYNGEE. This CDR3 contains 16 residues. The CDR3 region has the DNA TGTGCCAGCAGTTCCAACCCCCGGACAGGGGGATACGAGCAGTACTTC. Translating gives CASSSNPRTGGYEQYF.

This clone has a count of ten or more. This chain uses TRBV29-1 with TRBJ1-1; 7 bases line up with TRBD1. This CDR3 comprises 12 residues. Germline V gives CDR1 SQVTM, CDR2 ANQGSEA. V trimming: 1 base; J trimming: 4 bases; junction bases outside the gene matches: 0. The DNA for the CDR3 is TGCAGCGTTGAAGGACAGGGCACTGAAGCTTTCTTT. It specifies CSVEGQGTEAFF.

This clone is medium-sized by share. This rearrangement joins TRBV6-1 to TRBJ1-5; 8 bases line up with TRBD1. CDR1 is MNHNS and CDR2 is SASEGT in the germline V gene. J was trimmed by 0 bases and V by 4 bases; bases with no gene match: 8. CDR3 length: 17 amino acids. The CDR3 DNA reads TGTGCCAGCAGTGCGCTGGGGACAGGCATTAGCAATCAGCCCCAGCATTTT. Encoded protein: CASSALGTGISNQPQHF.

The chain links TRBV9 to TRBJ2-1; D remains ambiguous. V lost 0 bases, J lost 10 bases, and 17 bases lay in between. Per germline, CDR1 SGDLS and CDR2 YYNGEE. The CDR3 loop spans 15 amino acids. Written as DNA, the CDR3 is TGTGCCAGCAGCGTAGAACCTCTCTACCCCCCCGAGCAGTTCTTC. Translating it yields CASSVEPLYPPEQFF. Full variable domain (rest looked up from reference TRBV9 and TRBJ2-1): DSGVTQTPKHLITATGQRVTLRCSPRSGDLSVYWYQQSLDQGLQFLIQYYNGEERAKGNILERFSAQQFPDLHSELNLSSLELGDSALYFCASSVEPLYPPEQFFGPGTRLTVL.

This clone is judged medium-sized. V is TRBV2 and J is TRBJ1-1; 9 bases align to TRBD1. This CDR3 spans 16 amino acids. J was trimmed by 2 bases and V by 7 bases; bases with no gene match: 11. CDR1 is SNHLY, CDR2 FYNNEI, per germline. DNA of the CDR3: TGTGCCAGCAAGAAAGCACGGGGACAGGGCAACACTGAAGCTTTCTTT. Encoded protein: CASKKARGQGNTEAFF.

This clone is categorized as medium-sized. The chain employs TRBV19 and TRBJ2-2; 8 positions match TRBD2. V dropped 0 bases and J dropped 1; count of bases not matched to a gene: 10. The germline V gene encodes CDR1 LNHDA and CDR2 SQIVND (reference sequence). The CDR3 is made up of 19 amino acids. The DNA for the CDR3 is TGTGCCAGTAGTATAGACCGGCCTTGGACTAGCCTGAACACCGGGGAGCTGTTTTTT. It translates to CASSIDRPWTSLNTGELFF.

This clone was recorded many times. The chain links TRBV15 to TRBJ2-1; D is perhaps TRBD2 (7 bases). The CDR3 totals 15 residues. Germline V gene data show CDR1 as LNHNV and CDR2 as YYDKDF (reference sequence). Trimming stripped 0 bases from V and 8 bases from J, with 14 bases between. CDR3 in DNA: TGTGCCACCAGCAGAGACCGGGGGGCCTTTTATGAGCAGTTCTTC. It specifies CATSRDRGAFYEQFF.

This clone rates as medium-sized. This chain links TRBV5-4 with TRBJ2-3; TRBD1 aligns across 8 bases. The junction had 2 bases not matched to a gene; V was cut back by 4 bases and J by 1 base. This CDR3 has 14 amino acids. Germline CDR1 SGHNT, CDR2 YYREEE (reference sequence). CDR3 DNA: TGTGCCAGCAGCAAGGACAGGGGCACAGATACGCAGTATTTT. Protein product: CASSKDRGTDTQYF. Variable domain in full (rest from reference TRBV5-4 and TRBJ2-3): ETGVTQSPTHLIKTRGQQVTLRCSSQSGHNTVSWYQQALGQGPQFIFQYYREEENGRGNFPPRFSGLQFPNYSSELNVNALELDDSALYLCASSKDRGTDTQYFGPGTRLTVL.

In its sample, this clone was seen many times. This sequence joins TRBV5-4 and TRBJ2-1, with TRBD2 matching 7 bases. Germline V CDR1 and CDR2: SGHNT, YYREEE (reference sequence). The CDR3 is made up of 15 amino acids. V gave up 3 bases and J gave up 4 bases; unmatched junction bases: 7. CDR3 residues: CASSSPSGAYNEQFF. The CDR3 coding sequence is TGTGCCAGCAGCTCCCCCAGCGGGGCGTACAATGAGCAGTTCTTC.

This clone was counted only a few times. The chain joins TRBV7-2 to TRBJ2-5; possible D gene TRBD1, 5 bases. The CDR3 is 14 amino acids. Trimming shortened V by 8 bases and J by 4 bases, and 17 bases separated the two germline ends. Germline-derived CDR1 and CDR2 are SGHTA and FQGNSA. The CDR3 loop is CASSTGNPPETQYF. The CDR3, as DNA: TGTGCCAGCTCAACAGGAAACCCCCCAGAGACCCAGTACTTC.

By frequency in the sample, this clone is medium-sized. The chain is built from TRBV18 and TRBJ2-7, with 11 bases fitting TRBD2. This CDR3 has 15 amino acids. Germline V gene lookup returns CDR1 KGHSH and CDR2 LQKENI. V shed 2 bases and J 1 base; nucleotides not matched to a gene: 1. The CDR3 region is CASSPTSGGSYEQYF. The DNA of the CDR3 is TGTGCCAGCTCACCAACTAGCGGGGGATCCTACGAGCAGTACTTC. The full variable domain, in which reference TRBV18 and TRBJ2-7 provide the parts outside the CDR3, is NAGVMQNPRHLVRRRGQEARLRCSPMKGHSHVYWYRQLPEEGLKFMVYLQKENIIDESGMPKERFSAEFPKEGPSILRIQQVVRGDSAAYFCASSPTSGGSYEQYFGPGTRLTVT.